These T cell receptor beta chains were read from a single sample in a study of shared clonotypes between healthy human individuals. Sequencing was performed with immunoSEQ multiplex PCR; in TCRdb, only in-frame clones are kept and a portion is missing. This repertoire shows hundreds of thousands of clones, 90% to 97% found once; its top ten account for roughly 0.1%. Sequences were obtained from naive CD8+ T cells sorted from blood. These receptors were obtained from a woman under 40 in good health. Each CDR3 is given with its conserved first and last residue. Each record gives: CDR3 length, D gene, clone size, V gene, J gene, CDR3 protein, CDR3 DNA. A D gene is named only where the DNA matches it firmly. Size tells how often a clone was seen (once, few, many) or the class of an expanded clone, and some rows leave it out.

cdr3_length: 15
d_call: TRBD1
clone_size: NA
v_call: TRBV28
j_call: TRBJ1-1
cdr3_aa: CASILTGDLNTEAFF
cdr3_nt: TGTGCCAGCATCCTGACAGGGGACCTGAACACTGAAGCTTTCTTT

cdr3_length: 15
d_call: NA
clone_size: NA
v_call: TRBV19
j_call: TRBJ1-5
cdr3_aa: CASSIFGDGNQPQHF
cdr3_nt: TGTGCCAGTAGTATATTTGGGGATGGCAATCAGCCCCAGCATTTT

cdr3_length: 12
d_call: NA
clone_size: once
v_call: TRBV5-1
j_call: TRBJ2-2
cdr3_aa: CASRGGTGELFF
cdr3_nt: TGCGCCAGCAGAGGCGGCACCGGGGAGCTGTTTTTT

cdr3_length: 18
d_call: NA
clone_size: NA
v_call: TRBV28
j_call: TRBJ2-7
cdr3_aa: CASSLRLGLADSSYEQYF
cdr3_nt: TGTGCCAGCAGTTTACGATTGGGCCTAGCGGACAGCTCCTACGAGCAGTACTTC

cdr3_length: 14
d_call: NA
clone_size: once
v_call: TRBV19
j_call: TRBJ1-1
cdr3_aa: CASSGGKGYTEAFF
cdr3_nt: TGTGCCAGTTCCGGGGGGAAAGGGTACACTGAAGCTTTCTTT

cdr3_length: 15
d_call: NA
clone_size: NA
v_call: TRBV4-1
j_call: TRBJ2-1
cdr3_aa: CASSHRSSSYNEQFF
cdr3_nt: TGCGCCAGCAGCCATCGGAGTAGCTCCTACAATGAGCAGTTCTTC

cdr3_length: 12
d_call: NA
clone_size: NA
v_call: TRBV30
j_call: TRBJ2-7
cdr3_aa: CAWSAWSDEQYF
cdr3_nt: TGTGCCTGGAGTGCTTGGAGCGACGAGCAGTACTTC

cdr3_length: 16
d_call: NA
clone_size: NA
v_call: TRBV5-4
j_call: TRBJ1-1
cdr3_aa: CASSSGTHLVGTEAFF
cdr3_nt: TGTGCCAGCAGCTCAGGGACACACCTGGTAGGGACTGAAGCTTTCTTT

cdr3_length: 12
d_call: NA
clone_size: once
v_call: TRBV2
j_call: TRBJ2-4
cdr3_aa: CASSEAQEGQYF
cdr3_nt: TGTGCCAGCAGTGAAGCGCAGGAGGGTCAGTACTTC

cdr3_length: 18
d_call: TRBD1
clone_size: NA
v_call: TRBV5-1
j_call: TRBJ2-7
cdr3_aa: CASSLLGQGVFLSYEQYF
cdr3_nt: TGCGCCAGCAGCTTGCTGGGACAGGGGGTGTTCCTCTCCTACGAGCAGTACTTC

cdr3_length: 15
d_call: NA
clone_size: NA
v_call: TRBV9
j_call: TRBJ2-7
cdr3_aa: CASSVAGLGSYEQYF
cdr3_nt: TGTGCCAGCAGCGTAGCGGGACTCGGCTCCTACGAGCAGTACTTC

cdr3_length: 15
d_call: TRBD1
clone_size: NA
v_call: TRBV7-8
j_call: TRBJ1-2
cdr3_aa: CASSLRQGYLYGYTF
cdr3_nt: TGTGCCAGCAGCTTGCGACAGGGTTACCTGTATGGCTACACCTTC

cdr3_length: 15
d_call: TRBD1
clone_size: NA
v_call: TRBV5-6
j_call: TRBJ1-5
cdr3_aa: CASSRTGQTNQPQHF
cdr3_nt: TGTGCCAGCAGCAGAACGGGACAGACTAATCAGCCCCAGCATTTT

cdr3_length: 14
d_call: NA
clone_size: NA
v_call: TRBV28
j_call: TRBJ2-7
cdr3_aa: CASSISGLPREQYF
cdr3_nt: TGTGCCAGCAGTATCTCAGGGTTGCCCCGCGAGCAGTACTTC

cdr3_length: 13
d_call: NA
clone_size: NA
v_call: TRBV28
j_call: TRBJ2-7
cdr3_aa: CASSAVGQFEQYF
cdr3_nt: TGTGCCAGCAGTGCCGTGGGTCAGTTTGAGCAGTACTTC

cdr3_length: 16
d_call: NA
clone_size: NA
v_call: TRBV27
j_call: TRBJ2-2
cdr3_aa: CASSQISGLYHGELFF
cdr3_nt: TGTGCCAGCAGTCAGATATCGGGACTTTATCACGGGGAGCTGTTTTTT

cdr3_length: 10
d_call: NA
clone_size: NA
v_call: TRBV29-1
j_call: TRBJ1-1
cdr3_aa: CSVEDTEAFF
cdr3_nt: TGCAGCGTTGAAGACACTGAAGCTTTCTTT

cdr3_length: 14
d_call: NA
clone_size: NA
v_call: TRBV4-1
j_call: TRBJ2-7
cdr3_aa: CASSQVHSGYEQYF
cdr3_nt: TGCGCCAGCAGCCAAGTGCACAGCGGCTACGAGCAGTACTTC

cdr3_length: 16
d_call: TRBD2
clone_size: once
v_call: TRBV6-1
j_call: TRBJ2-1
cdr3_aa: CASSEAREDYYNEQFF
cdr3_nt: TGTGCCAGCAGTGAAGCGCGGGAGGATTACTACAATGAGCAGTTCTTC

cdr3_length: 14
d_call: NA
clone_size: NA
v_call: TRBV4-2
j_call: TRBJ2-5
cdr3_aa: CASSLEGVGETQYF
cdr3_nt: TGTGCCAGCAGCCTAGAGGGAGTCGGAGAGACCCAGTACTTC

cdr3_length: 15
d_call: TRBD1
clone_size: NA
v_call: TRBV19
j_call: TRBJ2-7
cdr3_aa: CASSTGQGPSYEQYF
cdr3_nt: TGTGCCAGTAGTACCGGACAGGGCCCCTCCTACGAGCAGTACTTC

cdr3_length: 15
d_call: NA
clone_size: once
v_call: TRBV11-2
j_call: TRBJ2-7
cdr3_aa: CASSLDPSPRYEQYF
cdr3_nt: TGTGCCAGCAGCTTAGATCCCTCGCCGAGATACGAGCAGTACTTC

cdr3_length: 16
d_call: TRBD2
clone_size: NA
v_call: TRBV28
j_call: TRBJ2-7
cdr3_aa: CASSTTGTSGAYEQYF
cdr3_nt: TGTGCCAGCAGTACGACCGGGACTAGCGGCGCCTACGAGCAGTACTTC

cdr3_length: 12
d_call: NA
clone_size: NA
v_call: TRBV10-2
j_call: TRBJ2-7
cdr3_aa: CASTEGSYEQYF
cdr3_nt: TGCGCCAGCACCGAAGGGAGCTACGAGCAGTACTTC

cdr3_length: 14
d_call: TRBD1
clone_size: NA
v_call: TRBV29-1
j_call: TRBJ1-1
cdr3_aa: CSVFQGDMNTEAFF
cdr3_nt: TGCAGCGTTTTCCAGGGGGATATGAACACTGAAGCTTTCTTT

cdr3_length: 13
d_call: NA
clone_size: NA
v_call: TRBV6-6
j_call: TRBJ2-5
cdr3_aa: CASSYSERETQYF
cdr3_nt: TGTGCCAGCAGTTACTCGGAACGGGAGACCCAGTACTTC

cdr3_length: 16
d_call: TRBD1
clone_size: once
v_call: TRBV13
j_call: TRBJ2-3
cdr3_aa: CASSLGGQGITDTQYF
cdr3_nt: TGTGCCAGCAGCTTAGGGGGACAGGGGATCACAGATACGCAGTATTTT

cdr3_length: 16
d_call: NA
clone_size: NA
v_call: TRBV5-1
j_call: TRBJ2-7
cdr3_aa: CASSLADGRESYEQYF
cdr3_nt: TGCGCCAGCAGCTTGGCCGACGGCAGGGAATCATACGAGCAGTACTTC

cdr3_length: 16
d_call: NA
clone_size: NA
v_call: TRBV11-2
j_call: TRBJ2-3
cdr3_aa: CASSPKQGHNTDTQYF
cdr3_nt: TGTGCCAGCAGCCCGAAACAGGGACATAACACAGATACGCAGTATTTT

cdr3_length: 14
d_call: NA
clone_size: NA
v_call: TRBV25-1
j_call: TRBJ2-5
cdr3_aa: CASSEWGIGETQYF
cdr3_nt: TGTGCCAGCAGTGAATGGGGGATCGGAGAGACCCAGTACTTC

cdr3_length: 17
d_call: NA
clone_size: NA
v_call: TRBV14
j_call: TRBJ2-1
cdr3_aa: CASSQDRDPRNINEQFF
cdr3_nt: TGTGCCAGCAGCCAAGATAGGGACCCACGGAACATAAATGAGCAGTTCTTC

cdr3_length: 14
d_call: TRBD2
clone_size: NA
v_call: TRBV4-1
j_call: TRBJ2-7
cdr3_aa: CASSPSGSSYEQYF
cdr3_nt: TGCGCCAGCAGCCCTAGCGGGAGCTCCTACGAGCAGTACTTC

cdr3_length: 16
d_call: TRBD2
clone_size: NA
v_call: TRBV6-6
j_call: TRBJ2-2
cdr3_aa: CASSHTGTRYTGELFF
cdr3_nt: TGTGCCAGCAGTCACACCGGGACTAGATACACCGGGGAGCTGTTTTTT

cdr3_length: 14
d_call: NA
clone_size: NA
v_call: TRBV25-1
j_call: TRBJ1-1
cdr3_aa: CASSEWGGRVEAFF
cdr3_nt: TGTGCCAGCAGTGAATGGGGGGGAAGGGTTGAAGCTTTCTTT

cdr3_length: 17
d_call: NA
clone_size: NA
v_call: TRBV2
j_call: TRBJ2-5
cdr3_aa: CASSDRVPSALQETQYF
cdr3_nt: TGTGCCAGCAGTGATAGGGTCCCTAGCGCCCTCCAAGAGACCCAGTACTTC

cdr3_length: 13
d_call: NA
clone_size: NA
v_call: TRBV19
j_call: TRBJ2-7
cdr3_aa: CASSAALNYEQYF
cdr3_nt: TGTGCCAGTAGTGCCGCGTTGAATTACGAGCAGTACTTC

cdr3_length: 15
d_call: NA
clone_size: once
v_call: TRBV18
j_call: TRBJ2-1
cdr3_aa: CASSPVGPPYNEQFF
cdr3_nt: TGTGCCAGCTCACCAGTAGGTCCCCCCTACAATGAGCAGTTCTTC

cdr3_length: 11
d_call: TRBD1
clone_size: once
v_call: TRBV6-5
j_call: TRBJ2-7
cdr3_aa: CAGWDSYEQYF
cdr3_nt: TGTGCCGGATGGGACAGCTACGAGCAGTACTTC

cdr3_length: 14
d_call: NA
clone_size: NA
v_call: TRBV4-1
j_call: TRBJ2-7
cdr3_aa: CASSPDTNTYEQYF
cdr3_nt: TGCGCCAGCAGCCCGGATACGAATACCTACGAGCAGTACTTC

cdr3_length: 16
d_call: TRBD1
clone_size: NA
v_call: TRBV11-3
j_call: TRBJ2-3
cdr3_aa: CASSTDRGLGLDTQYF
cdr3_nt: TGTGCCAGCAGCACCGACAGGGGGCTGGGACTAGATACGCAGTATTTT

cdr3_length: 16
d_call: NA
clone_size: once
v_call: TRBV25-1
j_call: TRBJ2-1
cdr3_aa: CASSPPREWEYNEQFF
cdr3_nt: TGTGCCAGCAGTCCCCCCCGGGAGTGGGAATACAATGAGCAGTTCTTC

cdr3_length: 16
d_call: NA
clone_size: NA
v_call: TRBV5-1
j_call: TRBJ2-3
cdr3_aa: CASSLVGRELADTQYF
cdr3_nt: TGCGCCAGCAGCTTGGTCGGCCGGGAGCTTGCAGATACGCAGTATTTT

cdr3_length: 13
d_call: NA
clone_size: NA
v_call: TRBV5-4
j_call: TRBJ2-7
cdr3_aa: CASSLGDHYEQYF
cdr3_nt: TGTGCCAGCAGCCTCGGGGATCACTACGAGCAGTACTTC

cdr3_length: 13
d_call: NA
clone_size: NA
v_call: TRBV4-1
j_call: TRBJ1-2
cdr3_aa: CASSHRTETGYTF
cdr3_nt: TGCGCCAGCAGCCACCGGACGGAGACTGGCTACACCTTC

cdr3_length: 12
d_call: NA
clone_size: NA
v_call: TRBV2
j_call: TRBJ1-1
cdr3_aa: CASNPDSAEAFF
cdr3_nt: TGTGCCAGCAATCCGGACAGTGCTGAAGCTTTCTTT

cdr3_length: 13
d_call: NA
clone_size: NA
v_call: TRBV28
j_call: TRBJ1-2
cdr3_aa: CASSATALYGYTF
cdr3_nt: TGTGCCAGCAGTGCGACAGCCCTCTATGGCTACACCTTC

cdr3_length: 15
d_call: NA
clone_size: NA
v_call: TRBV2
j_call: TRBJ2-3
cdr3_aa: CASRDWRDTGDTQYF
cdr3_nt: TGTGCCAGCAGAGACTGGCGGGATACCGGGGATACGCAGTATTTT

cdr3_length: 15
d_call: NA
clone_size: NA
v_call: TRBV28
j_call: TRBJ1-5
cdr3_aa: CASSLFRNSNQPQHF
cdr3_nt: TGTGCCAGCAGTTTATTCAGGAATAGCAATCAGCCCCAGCATTTT

cdr3_length: 15
d_call: TRBD1
clone_size: NA
v_call: TRBV7-9
j_call: TRBJ2-7
cdr3_aa: CASSFSSGQLYEQYF
cdr3_nt: TGTGCCAGCAGCTTCTCATCGGGACAGCTCTACGAGCAGTACTTC

cdr3_length: 14
d_call: NA
clone_size: NA
v_call: TRBV29-1
j_call: TRBJ2-1
cdr3_aa: CSVRGGGEYNEQFF
cdr3_nt: TGCAGCGTTCGAGGGGGGGGCGAATACAATGAGCAGTTCTTC

cdr3_length: 13
d_call: NA
clone_size: NA
v_call: TRBV29-1
j_call: TRBJ2-7
cdr3_aa: CSVEGGRGYEQYF
cdr3_nt: TGCAGCGTTGAAGGGGGAAGGGGGTACGAGCAGTACTTC

cdr3_length: 14
d_call: NA
clone_size: NA
v_call: TRBV7-2
j_call: TRBJ2-7
cdr3_aa: CASRYTGTSYEQYF
cdr3_nt: TGTGCCAGCAGGTATACCGGGACAAGCTACGAGCAGTACTTC

cdr3_length: 13
d_call: NA
clone_size: NA
v_call: TRBV27
j_call: TRBJ1-1
cdr3_aa: CASSLLHSTEAFF
cdr3_nt: TGTGCCAGCAGTTTATTGCATAGCACTGAAGCTTTCTTT

cdr3_length: 13
d_call: NA
clone_size: NA
v_call: TRBV29-1
j_call: TRBJ1-1
cdr3_aa: CSVGRGMNTEAFF
cdr3_nt: TGCAGCGTTGGCAGGGGCATGAACACTGAAGCTTTCTTT

cdr3_length: 15
d_call: TRBD2
clone_size: NA
v_call: TRBV27
j_call: TRBJ2-1
cdr3_aa: CASSKTSGTNNEQFF
cdr3_nt: TGTGCCAGCAGTAAGACTAGCGGGACTAACAATGAGCAGTTCTTC

cdr3_length: 14
d_call: TRBD1
clone_size: once
v_call: TRBV5-4
j_call: TRBJ1-1
cdr3_aa: CASSWEGAFPEAFF
cdr3_nt: TGTGCCAGCAGCTGGGAGGGGGCTTTCCCTGAAGCTTTCTTT

cdr3_length: 12
d_call: NA
clone_size: NA
v_call: TRBV21-1
j_call: TRBJ2-7
cdr3_aa: CASTPDFLSSYF
cdr3_nt: TGTGCCAGCACCCCGGACTTTCTAAGCTCGTACTTC

cdr3_length: 13
d_call: NA
clone_size: NA
v_call: TRBV5-1
j_call: TRBJ2-7
cdr3_aa: CASSFGVAYEQYF
cdr3_nt: TGCGCCAGCAGCTTTGGGGTCGCCTACGAGCAGTACTTC

cdr3_length: 15
d_call: TRBD2
clone_size: few
v_call: TRBV6-1
j_call: TRBJ2-3
cdr3_aa: CASSEQELAVDTQYF
cdr3_nt: TGTGCCAGCAGTGAACAGGAACTAGCGGTAGATACGCAGTATTTT

cdr3_length: 16
d_call: NA
clone_size: NA
v_call: TRBV7-9
j_call: TRBJ1-1
cdr3_aa: CASSKEEFPRNTEAFF
cdr3_nt: TGTGCCAGCAGCAAAGAGGAATTCCCCCGGAACACTGAAGCTTTCTTT